This entry is about one T cell receptor (beta chain). Its specificity is not known. This specimen belongs to a study of metastatic and nonmetastatic thyroid tumors. TCRdb redid the clone calls on the PCR reads using MiXCR. The sample includes 30,000 to 35,000 clones, 25% to 35% of them seen just once. Broader study findings: The reported finding was significantly higher TCR beta diversity in malignant thyroid tumors relative to benign nodules, in blood and tumor.

No patient had received any treatment before thyroid surgery. This CDR3 comprises 19 residues. Germline assignment: CDR1 DFQATT and CDR2 SNEGSKA (reference sequence). Germline trimming cut 3 bases from V and 0 bases from J; bases unmatched to any gene: 12. This clonotype was sampled from a female donor with papillary thyroid cancer or a benign thyroid nodule (not recorded which). Some clones in this sample may be carry-over from other donors' samples. V gene TRBV20-1 combines with J gene TRBJ2-6; TRBD2 aligns across 9 bases. The source material was blood. The DNA for the CDR3 is TGCAGTGCTAGTCGGGTAGCGGGGGCCCTCAACTCTGGGGCCAACGTCCTGACTTTC. Translating gives CSASRVAGALNSGANVLTF.